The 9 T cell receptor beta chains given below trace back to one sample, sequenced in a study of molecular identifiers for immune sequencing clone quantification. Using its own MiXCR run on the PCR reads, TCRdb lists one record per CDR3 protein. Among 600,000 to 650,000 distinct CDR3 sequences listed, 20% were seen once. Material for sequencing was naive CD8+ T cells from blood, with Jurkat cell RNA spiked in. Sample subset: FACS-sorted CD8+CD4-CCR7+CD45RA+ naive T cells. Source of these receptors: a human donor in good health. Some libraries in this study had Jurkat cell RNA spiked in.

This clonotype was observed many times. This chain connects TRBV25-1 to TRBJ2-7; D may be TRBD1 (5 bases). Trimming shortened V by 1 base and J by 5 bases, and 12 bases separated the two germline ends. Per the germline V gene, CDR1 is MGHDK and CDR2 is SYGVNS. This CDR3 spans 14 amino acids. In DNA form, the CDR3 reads TGTGCCAGCAGTGAATTCTCAGGGTTGGACGAGCAGTACTTC. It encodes CASSEFSGLDEQYF.

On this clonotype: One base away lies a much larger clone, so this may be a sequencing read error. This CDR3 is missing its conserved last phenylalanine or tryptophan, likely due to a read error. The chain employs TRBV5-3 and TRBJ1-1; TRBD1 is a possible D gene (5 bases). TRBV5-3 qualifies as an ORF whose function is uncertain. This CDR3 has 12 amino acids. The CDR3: CASSLADTKAFL. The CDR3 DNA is TGTGCCAGCAGCTTGGCGGACACAAAAGCTTTCCTT.

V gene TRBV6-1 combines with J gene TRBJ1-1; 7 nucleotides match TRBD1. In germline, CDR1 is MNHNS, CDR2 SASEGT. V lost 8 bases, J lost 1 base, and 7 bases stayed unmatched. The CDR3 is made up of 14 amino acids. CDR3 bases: TGTGCCAGCGGGGGGGACAGCAAGAACACTGAAGCTTTCTTT. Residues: CASGGDSKNTEAFF.

CDR3 in amino acids: CAISETAEQQRYGYTF. The DNA for the CDR3 is TGTGCCATCAGTGAGACGGCAGAGCAACAACGCTATGGCTACACCTTC. This rearrangement joins TRBV10-3 to TRBJ1-2; D call uncertain. This CDR3 has 16 residues. The V end lost 2 bases, the J end lost 4 bases, and 17 bases lay between the germline ends. Germline V lookup: CDR1 ENHRY, CDR2 SYGVKD.

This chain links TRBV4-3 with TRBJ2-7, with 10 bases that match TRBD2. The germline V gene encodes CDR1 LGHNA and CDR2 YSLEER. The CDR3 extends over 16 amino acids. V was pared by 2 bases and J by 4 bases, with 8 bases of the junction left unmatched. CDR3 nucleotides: TGCGCCAGCAGCCAATCTCCAGCGGGAGGGCAATACGAGCAGTACTTC. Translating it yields CASSQSPAGGQYEQYF.

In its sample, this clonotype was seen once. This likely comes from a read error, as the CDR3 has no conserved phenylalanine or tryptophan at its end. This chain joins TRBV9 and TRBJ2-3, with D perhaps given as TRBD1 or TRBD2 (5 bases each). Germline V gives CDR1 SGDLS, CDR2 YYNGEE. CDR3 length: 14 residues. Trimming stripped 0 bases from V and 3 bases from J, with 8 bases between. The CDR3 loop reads CASSVDGATDTQYL. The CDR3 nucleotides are TGTGCCAGCAGCGTAGACGGGGCGACAGATACGCAGTATCTT.

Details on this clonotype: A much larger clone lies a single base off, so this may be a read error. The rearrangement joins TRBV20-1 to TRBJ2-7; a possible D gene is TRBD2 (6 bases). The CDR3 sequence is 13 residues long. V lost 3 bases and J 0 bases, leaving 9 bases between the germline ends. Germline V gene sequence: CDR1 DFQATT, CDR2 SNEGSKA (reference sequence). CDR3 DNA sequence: TGCAGTGCTAGTCTCGGGAGCTCCTACGAGCAGTACTTC. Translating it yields CSASLGSSYEQYF.

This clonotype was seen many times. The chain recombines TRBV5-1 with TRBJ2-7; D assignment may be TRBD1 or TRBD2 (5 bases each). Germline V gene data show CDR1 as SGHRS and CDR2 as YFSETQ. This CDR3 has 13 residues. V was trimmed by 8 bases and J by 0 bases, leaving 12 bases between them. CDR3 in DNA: TGCGCCAGGGGACCCGACAGCTCCTACGAGCAGTACTTC. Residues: CARGPDSSYEQYF. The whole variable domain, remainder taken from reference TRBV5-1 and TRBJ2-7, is KAGVTQTPRYLIKTRGQQVTLSCSPISGHRSVSWYQQTPGQGLQFLFEYFSETQRNKGNFPGRFSGRQFSNSRSEMNVSTLELGDSALYLCARGPDSSYEQYFGPGTRLTVT.

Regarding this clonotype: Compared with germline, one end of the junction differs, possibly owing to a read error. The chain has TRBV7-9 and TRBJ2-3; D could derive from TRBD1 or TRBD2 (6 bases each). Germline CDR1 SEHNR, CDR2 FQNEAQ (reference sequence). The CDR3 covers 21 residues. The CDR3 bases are TGTGCCAGCAGCCCCCCTTTCCTGGGGGCTAGCGCTAAGAAGAGCACAGATGCGCAGTATTTT. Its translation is CASSPPFLGASAKKSTDAQYF. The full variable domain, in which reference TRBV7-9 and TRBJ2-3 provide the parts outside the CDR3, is DTGVSQNPRHKITKRGQNVTFRCDPISEHNRLYWYRQTLGQGPEFLTYFQNEAQLEKSRLLSDRFSAERPKGSFSTLEIQRTEQGDSAMYLCASSPPFLGASAKKSTDAQYFGPGTRLTVL.